These T cell receptor beta chains were read from a single sample in a study of CD8+ T cells in alopecia areata. Assay: immunoSEQ multiplex PCR; the TCRdb copy retains only in-frame clones and omits some. The sample includes 95,000 to 110,000 clones, 84% of them seen just once. This material consisted of CD8+ T cells sorted from blood, taken at week 24, from a patient treated with tofacitinib. These receptor sequences come from a human donor with alopecia areata. The CDR3 runs from the conserved cysteine through the conserved F or W. D genes are given only for firm matches. A clone size is listed for some rows: how often the clone was seen (once, few, many), or a class if it is expanded.

clone_size	j_call	d_call	v_call	cdr3_nt	cdr3_aa
few	TRBJ1-1	TRBD1	TRBV6-1	TGTGCCAGCAGTGAAGGACAGGGGAGCACTGAAGCTTTCTTT	CASSEGQGSTEAFF
-	TRBJ2-1	-	TRBV5-6	TGTGCCAGCAGACAGACAGGAGTCAATGAGCAGTTCTTC	CASRQTGVNEQFF
-	TRBJ1-2	-	TRBV9	TGTGCCAGCAGCGCCCCGGACAGTCTTAGCTATGGCTACACCTTC	CASSAPDSLSYGYTF
-	TRBJ2-1	-	TRBV5-4	TGTGCCAGCAGCTTGATTGGGGACATAGGTGAGCAGTTCTTC	CASSLIGDIGEQFF
-	TRBJ2-2	-	TRBV29-1	TGCAGCGTTGAAGTAAGGGGAGTCCCTCCCGGGGAGCTGTTTTTT	CSVEVRGVPPGELFF
-	TRBJ2-3	TRBD2	TRBV5-1	TGCGCCAGCAGCTTGGCAGCCAGCGGGGGGAGCACAGATACGCAGTATTTT	CASSLAASGGSTDTQYF
-	TRBJ1-2	-	TRBV7-9	TGTGCCAGCAGCTCCGCCAGGACAGTCTCCCCCTATGGCTACACCTTC	CASSSARTVSPYGYTF
-	TRBJ2-1	TRBD1	TRBV7-6	TGTGCCAGCAGCTTAACCGGGACAGGGGCGAGCTCCTACAATGAGCAGTTCTTC	CASSLTGTGASSYNEQFF
-	TRBJ2-3	-	TRBV4-1	TGCGCCAGCAGCCAAGCAGGGGCGAGCACAGATACGCAGTATTTT	CASSQAGASTDTQYF
-	TRBJ1-1	-	TRBV5-1	TGCGCCAGCAGCTTCGATGGGACCACTGAAGCTTTCTTT	CASSFDGTTEAFF
-	TRBJ2-5	-	TRBV11-1	TGTGCCAGCAGCTTACCAGGGACGGAGACCCAGTACTTC	CASSLPGTETQYF
-	TRBJ2-7	TRBD1	TRBV11-2	TGTGCCAGCAGTCCGGGATGGGGACAGGGCTACGAGCAGTACTTC	CASSPGWGQGYEQYF
once	TRBJ2-7	TRBD2	TRBV7-2	TGTGCCAGCAGCCCCTCTAGCGGGGGGGATTACGAGCAGTACTTC	CASSPSSGGDYEQYF
-	TRBJ2-7	TRBD2	TRBV10-3	TGTGCCATCAGTGAGCTAGGCGGGGGGAGCTCCTACGAGCAGTACTTC	CAISELGGGSSYEQYF
-	TRBJ2-1	TRBD2	TRBV15	TGTGCCACCAGCAGAGATCTAGCGGGGGGCAATGAGCAGTTCTTC	CATSRDLAGGNEQFF
-	TRBJ2-5	TRBD1	TRBV7-6	TGTGCCAGCAGCTCCGACAGGGTGGGAGAGACCCAGTACTTC	CASSSDRVGETQYF
-	TRBJ1-1	-	TRBV4-1	TGCGCCAGCAGCCTTGTAGGACAGACTGAAGCTTTCTTT	CASSLVGQTEAFF
-	TRBJ2-7	TRBD2	TRBV10-2	TGCGCCAGCGCGAGCGGGAGCTCCTACGAGCAGTACTTC	CASASGSSYEQYF
-	TRBJ2-1	TRBD2	TRBV4-2	TGTGCCAGCAGCCCCCTACAAACTAGCGGGGGACCCAATGAGCAGTTCTTC	CASSPLQTSGGPNEQFF
-	TRBJ2-7	TRBD1	TRBV11-2	TGTGCCAGCAGCTTAGGGCGATTGGACAGGGGGTACGAGCAGTACTTC	CASSLGRLDRGYEQYF
-	TRBJ1-2	-	TRBV29-1	TGCAGCGTCCTTACAGGGAGGGACTATGGCTACACCTTC	CSVLTGRDYGYTF
-	TRBJ2-1	TRBD1	TRBV29-1	TGCAGCTTCGTACAGGGGATTAATGAGCAGTTCTTC	CSFVQGINEQFF
-	TRBJ2-5	-	TRBV29-1	TGCAGCGTTGGATTAGAGACCCAGTACTTC	CSVGLETQYF
few	TRBJ2-3	-	TRBV19	TGTGCCAGTAGTATTCGGAGGGGAGCCACAGATACGCAGTATTTT	CASSIRRGATDTQYF
-	TRBJ2-7	-	TRBV10-3	TGTGCCATCAGCCCTCTGACCCCAGACAGAAATAGAGACGAGCAGTACTTC	CAISPLTPDRNRDEQYF